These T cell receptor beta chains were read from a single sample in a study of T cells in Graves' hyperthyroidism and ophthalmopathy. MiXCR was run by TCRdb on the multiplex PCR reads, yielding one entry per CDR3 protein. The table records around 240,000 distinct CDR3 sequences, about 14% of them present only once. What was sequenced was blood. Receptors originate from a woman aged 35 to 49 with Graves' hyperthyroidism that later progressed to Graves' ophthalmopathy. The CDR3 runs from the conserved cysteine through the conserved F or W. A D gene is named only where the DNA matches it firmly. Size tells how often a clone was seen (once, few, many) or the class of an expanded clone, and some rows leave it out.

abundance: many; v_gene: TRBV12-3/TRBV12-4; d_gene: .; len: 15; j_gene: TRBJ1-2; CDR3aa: CASSPRTKPHYGYTF; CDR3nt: TGTGCCAGCAGCCCGAGGACCAAGCCCCACTATGGCTACACCTTC
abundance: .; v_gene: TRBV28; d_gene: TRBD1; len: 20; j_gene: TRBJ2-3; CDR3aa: CASSGLRTGWFVTRTDTQYF; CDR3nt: TGTGCCAGCAGTGGTTTACGGACAGGGTGGTTTGTCACTCGCACAGATACGCAGTATTTT
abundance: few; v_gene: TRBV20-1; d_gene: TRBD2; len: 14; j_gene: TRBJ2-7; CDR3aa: CSAIVGGPVYEQYF; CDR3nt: TGCAGTGCTATCGTGGGAGGGCCGGTGTACGAGCAGTACTTC
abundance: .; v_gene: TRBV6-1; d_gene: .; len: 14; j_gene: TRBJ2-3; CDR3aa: CASRKGVRTDTQYF; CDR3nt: TGTGCCAGCAGGAAGGGTGTAAGGACAGATACGCAGTATTTT
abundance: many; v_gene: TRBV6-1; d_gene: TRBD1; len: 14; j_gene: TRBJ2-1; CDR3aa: CASRPGTVYNEQFF; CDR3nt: TGTGCCAGCAGACCCGGGACAGTCTACAATGAGCAGTTCTTC
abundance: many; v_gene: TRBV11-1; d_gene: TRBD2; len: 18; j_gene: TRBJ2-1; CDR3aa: CASSMGLAGGYSYNEQFF; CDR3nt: TGTGCCAGCAGCATGGGACTAGCGGGAGGATACTCCTACAATGAGCAGTTCTTC
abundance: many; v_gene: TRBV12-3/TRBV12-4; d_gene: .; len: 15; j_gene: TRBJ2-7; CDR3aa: CASSTGASVRYEQYF; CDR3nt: TGTGCCAGCAGCACAGGGGCTAGCGTTCGGTACGAGCAGTACTTC
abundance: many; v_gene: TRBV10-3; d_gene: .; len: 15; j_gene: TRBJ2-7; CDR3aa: CAISGRDTPVHEQYF; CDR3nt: TGTGCCATCAGTGGCCGGGACACCCCCGTCCACGAGCAGTACTTC
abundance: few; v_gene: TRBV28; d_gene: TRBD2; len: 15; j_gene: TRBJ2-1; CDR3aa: CASSRGLGAYNEQFF; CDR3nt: TGTGCCAGCAGCCGAGGACTAGGGGCATACAATGAGCAGTTCTTC
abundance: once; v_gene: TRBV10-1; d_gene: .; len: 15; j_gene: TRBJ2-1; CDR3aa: CASSDGNKGANEQFF; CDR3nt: TGCGCCAGCAGTGATGGGAATAAAGGGGCCAATGAGCAGTTCTTC
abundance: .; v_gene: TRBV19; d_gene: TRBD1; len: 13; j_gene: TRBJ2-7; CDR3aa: CASSRDRESEQYF; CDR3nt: TGTGCCAGTAGCAGGGACAGGGAGAGCGAGCAGTACTTC
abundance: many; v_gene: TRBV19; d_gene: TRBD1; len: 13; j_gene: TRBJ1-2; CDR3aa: CASSIDRDYGYTF; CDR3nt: TGTGCCAGTAGTATCGACAGGGACTATGGCTACACCTTC
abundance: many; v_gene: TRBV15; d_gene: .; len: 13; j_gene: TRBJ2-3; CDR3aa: CATSPKLADTQYF; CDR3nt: TGTGCCACCAGCCCGAAGCTGGCAGATACGCAGTATTTT
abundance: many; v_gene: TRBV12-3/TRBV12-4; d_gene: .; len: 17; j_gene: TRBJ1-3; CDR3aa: CASRLLGAGPTTATIYF; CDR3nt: TGTGCCAGCCGACTCCTCGGGGCAGGCCCGACAACCGCCACCATATATTTT
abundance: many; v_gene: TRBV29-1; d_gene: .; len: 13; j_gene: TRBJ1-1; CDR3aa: CSVEESLVTEAFF; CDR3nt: TGCAGCGTTGAAGAATCCCTGGTCACTGAAGCTTTCTTT
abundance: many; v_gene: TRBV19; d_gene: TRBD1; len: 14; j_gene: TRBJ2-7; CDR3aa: CASSRDRGSREQYF; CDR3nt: TGTGCCAGTAGTAGGGACAGGGGGTCCCGCGAGCAGTACTTC
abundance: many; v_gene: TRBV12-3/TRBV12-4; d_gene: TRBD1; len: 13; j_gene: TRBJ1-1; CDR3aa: CASRSQGATEAFF; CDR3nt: TGTGCCAGCAGATCACAGGGGGCGACTGAAGCTTTCTTT
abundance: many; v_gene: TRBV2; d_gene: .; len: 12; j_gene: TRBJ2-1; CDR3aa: CASIKVGAEQFF; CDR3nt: TGTGCCAGCATTAAGGTGGGGGCTGAGCAGTTCTTC
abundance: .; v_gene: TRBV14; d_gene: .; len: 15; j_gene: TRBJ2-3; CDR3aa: CASSQAVSRTDTQYF; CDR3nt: TGTGCCAGCAGCCAAGCTGTATCTCGCACAGATACGCAGTATTTT
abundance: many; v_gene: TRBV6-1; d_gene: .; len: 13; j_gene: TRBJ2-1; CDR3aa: CASTTVKDNEQFF; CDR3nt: TGTGCCAGCACGACAGTAAAAGACAATGAGCAGTTCTTC
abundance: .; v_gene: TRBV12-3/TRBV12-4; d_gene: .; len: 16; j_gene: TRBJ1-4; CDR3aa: CASSFAQGATNEKLFF; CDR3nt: TGTGCCAGCAGTTTCGCCCAGGGTGCAACTAATGAAAAACTGTTTTTT
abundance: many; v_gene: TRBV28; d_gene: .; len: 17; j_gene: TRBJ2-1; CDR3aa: CASSYGTFGSSYNEQFF; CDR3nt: TGTGCCAGCAGTTACGGGACCTTCGGCAGCTCCTACAATGAGCAGTTCTTC
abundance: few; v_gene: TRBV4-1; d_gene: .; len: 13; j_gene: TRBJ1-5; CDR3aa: CASSQERGQPQHF; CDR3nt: TGCGCCAGCAGCCAAGAGAGGGGACAGCCCCAGCATTTT
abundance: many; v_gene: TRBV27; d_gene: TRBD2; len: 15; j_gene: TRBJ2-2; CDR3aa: CASSIAGANTGELFF; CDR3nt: TGTGCCAGCAGTATAGCGGGCGCGAACACCGGGGAGCTGTTTTTT
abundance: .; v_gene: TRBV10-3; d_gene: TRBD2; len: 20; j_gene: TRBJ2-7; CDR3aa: CAISESSPASGRSVWYEQYF; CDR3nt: TGTGCCATCAGTGAAAGTTCGCCAGCTAGCGGGAGATCTGTGTGGTACGAGCAGTACTTC
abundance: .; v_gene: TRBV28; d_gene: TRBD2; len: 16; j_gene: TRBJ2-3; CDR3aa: CASSLKLAGGRDTQYF; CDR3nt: TGTGCCAGCAGTCTAAAACTAGCGGGAGGGAGAGATACGCAGTATTTT
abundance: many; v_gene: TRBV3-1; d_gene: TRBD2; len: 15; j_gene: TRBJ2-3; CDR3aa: CASTSSGASTDTQYF; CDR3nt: TGTGCCAGCACTTCTAGCGGTGCTAGCACAGATACGCAGTATTTT
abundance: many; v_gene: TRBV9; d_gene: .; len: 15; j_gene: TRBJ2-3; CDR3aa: CASSVTGDRTDTQYF; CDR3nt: TGTGCCAGCAGCGTTACGGGAGACCGCACAGATACGCAGTATTTT
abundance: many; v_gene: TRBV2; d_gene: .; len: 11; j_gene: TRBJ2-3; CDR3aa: CASKEWDTQYF; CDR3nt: TGTGCCAGCAAGGAGTGGGATACGCAGTATTTT
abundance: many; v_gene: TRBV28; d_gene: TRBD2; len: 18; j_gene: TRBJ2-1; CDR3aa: CASSFVLLAGDSYNEQFF; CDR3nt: TGTGCCAGCAGTTTCGTCTTGCTAGCGGGAGACTCCTACAATGAGCAGTTCTTC
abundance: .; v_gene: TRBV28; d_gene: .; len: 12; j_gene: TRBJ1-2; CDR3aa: CASSSAKNGYTF; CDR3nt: TGTGCCAGCAGTTCTGCGAAGAATGGCTACACCTTC
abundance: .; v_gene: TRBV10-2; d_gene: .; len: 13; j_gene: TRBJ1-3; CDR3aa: CENRGSSGNTIYF; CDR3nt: TGCGAGAATAGGGGGAGCTCTGGAAACACCATATATTTT
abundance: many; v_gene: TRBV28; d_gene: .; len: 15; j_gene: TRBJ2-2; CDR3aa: CASIPMTGNTGELFF; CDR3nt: TGTGCCAGCATTCCAATGACAGGGAACACCGGGGAGCTGTTTTTT
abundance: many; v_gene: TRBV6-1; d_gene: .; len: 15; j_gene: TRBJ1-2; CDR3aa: CASSYSPGFDYGYTF; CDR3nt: TGTGCCAGCAGTTACTCTCCAGGGTTTGACTATGGCTACACCTTC
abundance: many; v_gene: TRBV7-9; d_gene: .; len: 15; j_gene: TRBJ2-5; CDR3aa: CASSLFKPNEETQYF; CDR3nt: TGTGCCAGCAGCTTATTTAAACCCAACGAAGAGACCCAGTACTTC
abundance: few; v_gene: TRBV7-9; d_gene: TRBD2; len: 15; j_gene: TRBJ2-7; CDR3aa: CASSSAQAGVYEQYF; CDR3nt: TGTGCCAGCAGCTCCGCTCAGGCGGGAGTTTACGAGCAGTACTTC
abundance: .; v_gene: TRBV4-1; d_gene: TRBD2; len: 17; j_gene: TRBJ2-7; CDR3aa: CASSQGPGGGRAGEQYF; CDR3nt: TGCGCCAGCAGCCAAGGCCCAGGAGGCGGGAGGGCCGGGGAGCAGTACTTC
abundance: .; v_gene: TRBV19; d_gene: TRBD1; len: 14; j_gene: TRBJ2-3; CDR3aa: CASRPTGAVDTQYF; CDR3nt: TGTGCCAGTAGACCCACAGGGGCCGTGGATACGCAGTATTTT
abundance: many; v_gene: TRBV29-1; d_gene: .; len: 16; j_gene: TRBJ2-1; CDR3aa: CSVGGLMGESYNEQFF; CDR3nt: TGCAGCGTTGGGGGTTTGATGGGAGAGTCCTACAATGAGCAGTTCTTC
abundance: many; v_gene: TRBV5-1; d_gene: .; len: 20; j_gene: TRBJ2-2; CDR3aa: CASSYAVRGRFPSNTGELFF; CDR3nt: TGCGCCAGCAGTTACGCGGTGAGGGGCCGCTTCCCTAGCAACACCGGGGAGCTGTTTTTT
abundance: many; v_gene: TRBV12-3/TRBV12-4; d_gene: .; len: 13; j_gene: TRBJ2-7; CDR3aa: CASSLEEFHEQYF; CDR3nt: TGTGCCAGCAGTTTAGAGGAGTTCCACGAGCAGTACTTC
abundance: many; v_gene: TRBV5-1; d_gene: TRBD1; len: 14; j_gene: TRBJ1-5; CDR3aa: CASRGQGANEPQHF; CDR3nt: TGCGCCAGCAGGGGACAGGGGGCTAACGAGCCCCAGCATTTT
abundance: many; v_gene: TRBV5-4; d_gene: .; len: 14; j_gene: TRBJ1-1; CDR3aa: CASSPTAINTEAFF; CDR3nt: TGTGCCAGCAGCCCGACAGCCATTAACACTGAAGCTTTCTTT
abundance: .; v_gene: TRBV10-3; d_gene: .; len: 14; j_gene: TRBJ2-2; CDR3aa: CAILGSANTGELLF; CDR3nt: TGTGCCATTCTCGGGAGTGCGAACACCGGGGAGCTGCTTTTT
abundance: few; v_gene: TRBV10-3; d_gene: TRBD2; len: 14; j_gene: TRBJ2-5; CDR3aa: CAISRLADQETQYF; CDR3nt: TGTGCCATCAGTCGACTAGCCGACCAAGAGACCCAGTACTTC
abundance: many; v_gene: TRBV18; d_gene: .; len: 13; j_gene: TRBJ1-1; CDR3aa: CASKEGMNTEAFF; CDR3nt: TGTGCCAGCAAAGAAGGAATGAACACTGAAGCTTTCTTT
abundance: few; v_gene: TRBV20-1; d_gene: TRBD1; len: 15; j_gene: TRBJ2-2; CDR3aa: CSARTGTGGAGELFF; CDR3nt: TGCAGTGCTAGAACCGGGACAGGGGGGGCCGGGGAGCTGTTTTTT
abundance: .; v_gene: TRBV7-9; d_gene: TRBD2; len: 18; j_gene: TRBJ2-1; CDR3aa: CASSYTVSGLARGHEQFF; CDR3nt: TGTGCCAGCAGTTACACCGTGTCGGGACTAGCGCGTGGGCATGAGCAGTTCTTC
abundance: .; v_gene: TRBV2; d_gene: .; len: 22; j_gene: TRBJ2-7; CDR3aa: CASSSFRLRFGAGTRSSYEQYF; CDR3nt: .
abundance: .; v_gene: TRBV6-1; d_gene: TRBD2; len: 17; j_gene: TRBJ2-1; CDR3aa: CASRLGLAGGMGNEQFF; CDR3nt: TGTGCCAGCAGACTCGGTCTAGCGGGAGGTATGGGGAATGAGCAGTTCTTC
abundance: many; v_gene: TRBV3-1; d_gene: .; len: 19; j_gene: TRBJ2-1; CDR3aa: CASSQFSFGANWSYNEQFF; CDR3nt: TGTGCCAGCAGCCAATTCAGCTTTGGAGCGAATTGGAGCTACAATGAGCAGTTCTTC
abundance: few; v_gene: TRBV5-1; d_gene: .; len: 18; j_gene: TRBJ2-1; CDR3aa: CASSLGRSPASWGDEQFF; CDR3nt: TGCGCCAGCAGCCTGGGACGGAGTCCGGCCTCTTGGGGCGATGAGCAGTTCTTC
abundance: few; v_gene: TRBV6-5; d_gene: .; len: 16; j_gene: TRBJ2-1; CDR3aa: CASSYSTGLADNEQFF; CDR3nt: TGTGCCAGCAGTTACTCGACAGGGCTAGCGGACAATGAGCAGTTCTTC
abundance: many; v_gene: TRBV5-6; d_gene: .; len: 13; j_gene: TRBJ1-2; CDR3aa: CASSQTELYGYTF; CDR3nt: TGTGCCAGCAGCCAGACAGAACTCTATGGCTACACCTTC
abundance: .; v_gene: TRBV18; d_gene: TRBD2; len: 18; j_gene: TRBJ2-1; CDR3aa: CASSPKGLLAGVHNEQFF; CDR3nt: TGTGCCAGCTCACCAAAGGGATTACTAGCGGGAGTTCACAATGAGCAGTTCTTC
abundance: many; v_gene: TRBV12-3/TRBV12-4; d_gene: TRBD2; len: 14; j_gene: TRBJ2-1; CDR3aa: CASSSGTRGGEQFF; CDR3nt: TGTGCCAGCAGCTCCGGGACTAGAGGTGGTGAGCAGTTCTTC
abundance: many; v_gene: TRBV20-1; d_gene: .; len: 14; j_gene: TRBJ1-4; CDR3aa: CSAWNAGGDEKLFF; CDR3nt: TGCAGTGCTTGGAACGCGGGGGGTGATGAAAAACTGTTTTTT
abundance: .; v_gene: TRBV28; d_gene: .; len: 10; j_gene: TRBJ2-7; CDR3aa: CATGTFEQYF; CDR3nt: TGTGCCACCGGGACGTTCGAGCAGTACTTC
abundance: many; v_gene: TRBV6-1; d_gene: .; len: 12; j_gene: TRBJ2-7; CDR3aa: CASSLGNGEQYF; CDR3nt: TGTGCCAGCAGTTTGGGGAATGGCGAGCAGTACTTC